This T cell receptor (beta chain) comes out of a study of Tregs in tolerant kidney transplant recipients. Broader study findings: In tolerant patients, donor-specific Tregs outgrew total Tregs, suggesting antigen-driven expansion.

Sequencing used immunoSEQ multiplex PCR; TCRdb keeps in-frame clones, though not all of them. The repertoire holds tens of thousands of clones, with 80% to 95% as singletons. There are 14 residues in the CDR3. V was trimmed by 10 bases and J by 3 bases, leaving 19 bases between them. Germline CDR1 is MNHEY and CDR2 is SVGAGI. Regarding this clone: Its antigen is still unknown.

Here the sequenced sample was CD4+ T cells from blood, taken before the transplant. The chain uses TRBV6-5 and TRBJ2-7; D is uncertain. The clonotype was recovered from a human donor who received a combined kidney and bone marrow transplant. As DNA, the CDR3 is TGTGCCACCATTTCCGCATCCGGTGGCTACGAGCAGTACTTC. It encodes CATISASGGYEQYF.